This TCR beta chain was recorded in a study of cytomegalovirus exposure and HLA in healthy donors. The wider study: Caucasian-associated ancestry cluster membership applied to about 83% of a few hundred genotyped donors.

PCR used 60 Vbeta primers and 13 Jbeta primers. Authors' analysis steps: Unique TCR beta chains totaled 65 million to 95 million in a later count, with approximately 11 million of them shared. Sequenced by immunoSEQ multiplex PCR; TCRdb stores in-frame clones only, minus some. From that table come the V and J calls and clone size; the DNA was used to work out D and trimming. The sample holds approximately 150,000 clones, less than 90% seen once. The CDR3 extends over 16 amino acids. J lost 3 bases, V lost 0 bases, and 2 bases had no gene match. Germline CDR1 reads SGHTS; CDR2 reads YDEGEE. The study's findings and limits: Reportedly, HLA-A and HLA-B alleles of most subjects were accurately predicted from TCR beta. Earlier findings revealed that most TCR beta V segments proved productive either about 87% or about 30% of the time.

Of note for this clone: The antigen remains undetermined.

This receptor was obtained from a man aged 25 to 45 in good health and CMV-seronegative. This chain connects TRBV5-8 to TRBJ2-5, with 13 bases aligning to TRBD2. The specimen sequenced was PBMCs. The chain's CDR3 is CASSLGGLAGKETQYF. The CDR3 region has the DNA TGTGCCAGCAGCTTGGGGGGACTAGCGGGAAAAGAGACCCAGTACTTC.